These 22 T cell receptor beta chains were sequenced from one sample in a study of naive and memory T cell subsets. An equimolar mix of two oligonucleotides served as the beta constant-region primer for TRBC1 and TRBC2. TCRdb independently ran MiXCR on the UMI-ligation and nested PCR reads; one entry per CDR3 protein. The repertoire has 140,000 to 150,000 distinct CDR3 sequences, 15% to 20% of them found once; the top ten carry about 0.14%. Sample: naive CD4+ T cells from blood. The source of these receptors is a human donor in good health.

The chain couples TRBV20-1 to TRBJ2-7; D not resolved. Trimming shortened V by 6 bases and J by 4 bases, and 13 bases separated the two germline ends. This CDR3 is 12 amino acids long. Germline assignment: CDR1 DFQATT and CDR2 SNEGSKA (reference sequence). Here the CDR3 DNA reads TGCAGTGCGTCGCTAGGAACGTACGAGCAGTACTTC. This gives the protein CSASLGTYEQYF.

The rearrangement joins TRBV29-1 to TRBJ1-1; a possible D gene is TRBD1 (5 bases). This CDR3 has 12 residues. Germline-derived CDR1 and CDR2 are SQVTM and ANQGSEA. Between the trimmed V and J ends, which lost 6 bases and 11 bases, there was a span of 19 bases. CDR3 DNA: TGCAGCGTCGAGGAGGTCCGACAGACGGCTTTCTTT. Encoded protein: CSVEEVRQTAFF. Drawing the rest from reference TRBV29-1 and TRBJ1-1, the complete variable domain is SAVISQKPSRDICQRGTSLTIQCQVDSQVTMMFWYRQQPGQSLTLIATANQGSEATYESGFVIDKFPISRPNLTFSTLTVSNMSPEDSSIYLCSVEEVRQTAFFGQGTRLTVV.

The rearrangement uses TRBV20-1 and TRBJ2-3; 8 nucleotides agree with TRBD2. The germline CDR1 and CDR2 sequences are DFQATT and SNEGSKA (reference sequence). V trimming: 0 bases; J trimming: 3 bases; junction bases outside the gene matches: 17. The CDR3 totals 19 residues. CDR3 bases: TGCAGTGCTAGAGATCGAAGCGGGAGCACAGGACGGGGAACAGATACGCAGTATTTT. Translating it yields CSARDRSGSTGRGTDTQYF.

Ten or more counts support this clonotype. The J gene is TRBJ2-1, the V gene TRBV5-1; unclear D gene. Trimming shortened V by 0 bases and J by 5 bases, and 3 bases separated the two germline ends. The CDR3 is 12 residues long. Per germline, CDR1 SGHRS and CDR2 YFSETQ. CDR3 bases: TGCGCCAGCAGCTTGGTGGACAATGAGCAGTTCTTC. Its protein is CASSLVDNEQFF.

The chain couples TRBV18 to TRBJ2-5, with TRBD1 matching over 7 bases. Germline V gene sequence: CDR1 KGHSH, CDR2 LQKENI. Losses at the gene ends were 3 bases for V and 4 bases for J; bases not matched to a gene: 5. CDR3 length equals 14 residues. In DNA form, the CDR3 reads TGTGCCAGCTCACCGGGACAGAAGGGAGAGACCCAGTACTTC. Translating gives CASSPGQKGETQYF. The variable domain in full, completed from reference TRBV18 and TRBJ2-5, reads NAGVMQNPRHLVRRRGQEARLRCSPMKGHSHVYWYRQLPEEGLKFMVYLQKENIIDESGMPKERFSAEFPKEGPSILRIQQVVRGDSAAYFCASSPGQKGETQYFGPGTRLLVL.

V usage is TRBV18 and J usage is TRBJ2-1; 15 positions match TRBD2. Germline values: CDR1 KGHSH, CDR2 LQKENI. With V trimmed by 0 bases and J by 9 bases, 3 bases remained unmatched. CDR3 length equals 16 residues. CDR3: CASSPPGLAGGGEQFF. The CDR3 coding sequence is TGTGCCAGCTCACCACCGGGACTAGCGGGAGGTGGTGAGCAGTTCTTC. Complete variable domain (other parts from reference TRBV18 and TRBJ2-1): NAGVMQNPRHLVRRRGQEARLRCSPMKGHSHVYWYRQLPEEGLKFMVYLQKENIIDESGMPKERFSAEFPKEGPSILRIQQVVRGDSAAYFCASSPPGLAGGGEQFFGPGTRLTVL.

The rearrangement links TRBV7-9 to TRBJ2-1; perhaps TRBD1 as D (7 bases). Between the trimmed V and J ends, which lost 5 bases and 8 bases, there was a span of 22 bases. Looked up from germline, CDR1 is SEHNR and CDR2 is FQNEAQ (reference sequence). The CDR3 covers 16 residues. CDR3 nucleotide sequence: TGTGCCAGCAGCCAGGAGGGGGCAACCCTGAGGCATGAGCAGTTCTTC. This gives the protein CASSQEGATLRHEQFF.

This clonotype was detected a few times. The chain has TRBV6-6 and TRBJ2-2; D ambiguous. This CDR3 region has 17 residues. V was cut by 2 bases and J by 0 bases, with 13 bases left in between. Looked up from germline, CDR1 is MNHNY and CDR2 is SVGAGI (reference sequence). The CDR3, as DNA: TGTGCCAGCAGTTACGCGAGGAGTGGCCCGAACACCGGGGAGCTGTTTTTT. Amino acid sequence: CASSYARSGPNTGELFF.

The chain couples TRBV11-1 to TRBJ1-1, with D possibly matching TRBD1 (5 bases). Deletions cut 6 bases from V and 1 base from J, with 9 bases between. Germline V gene sequence: CDR1 SGHAT, CDR2 FQDESV (reference sequence). The CDR3 loop spans 13 amino acids. The CDR3 here is CASRSTGNTEAFF. The CDR3 nucleotides read TGTGCCAGCAGGTCAACAGGGAACACTGAAGCTTTCTTT.

The chain carries TRBV20-1 and TRBJ1-1; the D is unclear. Trimming took off 1 base at V and 1 base at J, with 4 bases between the two ends. Germline CDR1 reads DFQATT; CDR2 reads SNEGSKA (reference sequence). This CDR3 is 12 amino acids long. The CDR3, as DNA: TGCAGTGCTAGAGTCAGGAACACTGAAGCTTTCTTT. Its translation: CSARVRNTEAFF.

This clonotype was seen more than once but under ten times. The chain joins TRBV28 to TRBJ1-2; D unclear. The CDR3 totals 12 residues. Deletions cut 6 bases from V and 8 bases from J, with 13 bases between. Looked up from germline, CDR1 is MDHEN and CDR2 is SYDVKM. The CDR3 spells CASSQRIGGYTF. CDR3 bases: TGTGCCAGCAGCCAAAGAATCGGCGGCTACACCTTC.

This clonotype was observed a few times. The chain joins TRBV5-5 to TRBJ1-3; D is unresolved. CDR3 length: 15 amino acids. The V end was cut by 5 bases, the J end by 4 bases, with 16 bases between. Germline loops: CDR1 SGHKS, CDR2 YYEKEE (reference sequence). The CDR3 reads CASRLEGLKGNTIYF. The CDR3 DNA sequence: TGTGCCAGCAGACTGGAAGGGTTGAAAGGAAACACCATATATTTT.

The chain employs TRBV27 and TRBJ1-6; D may be TRBD1 (6 bases). CDR1 and CDR2 (germline): MNHEY, SMNVEV (reference sequence). The length of the CDR3 is 17 residues. V was trimmed by 7 bases and J by 0 bases, leaving 16 bases between them. The CDR3 protein is CASTWTVQSSYNSPLHF. The CDR3 DNA sequence: TGTGCCAGCACCTGGACAGTTCAGAGCTCCTATAATTCACCCCTCCACTTT.

This clonotype was detected only a few times. The chain employs TRBV5-1 and TRBJ2-7, with D tentatively TRBD1 (5 bases). Germline V CDR1 and CDR2: SGHRS, YFSETQ. The V gene lost 1 base and the J gene lost 1 base, with 9 bases spanning the gap. This CDR3 has 14 amino acids. In nucleotides, the CDR3 is TGCGCCAGCAGCTTGAATCAGGGTTCCTACGAGCAGTACTTC. Translated: CASSLNQGSYEQYF.

This clonotype has a handful of counts. The genes are TRBV28 and TRBJ2-7; 11 bases match TRBD2. Germline V CDR1 and CDR2: MDHEN, SYDVKM. J was trimmed by 3 bases and V by 5 bases; bases with no gene match: 6. CDR3 size: 15 residues. The CDR3 spells CASSPPGTSGYEQYF. For the CDR3, the DNA is TGTGCCAGCAGTCCCCCCGGGACTAGCGGCTACGAGCAGTACTTC.

The chain joins TRBV4-3 to TRBJ2-3; D uncertain. The CDR3 consists of 15 residues. Trimming shortened V by 1 base and J by 0 bases, and 8 bases separated the two germline ends. Germline CDR1 is LGHNA and CDR2 is YSLEER. CDR3 coding DNA: TGCGCCAGCAGCCAAGTTGACCGTAGCACAGATACGCAGTATTTT. This sequence encodes CASSQVDRSTDTQYF.

This chain links TRBV3-1 with TRBJ1-6; D remains ambiguous. The ends were cut back, 1 base at V and 13 bases at J, with 11 bases in the middle. There are 13 residues in the CDR3. From germline, CDR1 is LGHDT and CDR2 YNNKEL (reference sequence). CDR3 sequence: CASSQAAGTPLHF. CDR3 nucleotide sequence: TGTGCCAGCAGCCAAGCGGCGGGAACCCCCCTCCACTTT.

The chain is built from TRBV19 and TRBJ2-7; D is possibly TRBD1 (6 bases). Germline V gene lookup returns CDR1 LNHDA and CDR2 SQIVND (reference sequence). Trimming stripped 5 bases from V and 2 bases from J, with 16 bases between. The CDR3 consists of 15 residues. The CDR3 loop reads CASSLGTPSTYEQYF. The CDR3 nucleotides read TGTGCCAGTAGTTTGGGGACACCCTCGACCTACGAGCAGTACTTC.

This clonotype was recorded a few times. The rearrangement joins TRBV27 to TRBJ2-7, with TRBD2 matching 16 bases. The germline gives CDR1 MNHEY, CDR2 SMNVEV (reference sequence). This CDR3 region has 16 residues. The ends lost 7 bases at V and 2 bases at J; junction bases unmatched: 5. The CDR3 is CASKGLAGGYTYEQYF. Written as DNA, the CDR3 is TGTGCCAGCAAGGGACTAGCGGGAGGGTACACCTACGAGCAGTACTTC.

This chain connects TRBV11-2 to TRBJ2-2; 7 nucleotides match TRBD1. Germline CDR1 SGHAT, CDR2 FQNNGV. The V segment lost 10 bases and the J segment 4 bases; nucleotides outside the gene matches: 9. The CDR3 covers 14 residues. CDR3 protein: CATAGTEGTGELFF. In DNA form, the CDR3 reads TGTGCCACCGCCGGGACAGAAGGCACCGGGGAGCTGTTTTTT.

V gene TRBV7-2 combines with J gene TRBJ2-3; perhaps TRBD2 as D (7 bases). Germline values: CDR1 SGHTA, CDR2 FQGNSA. CDR3 length: 19 amino acids. With 4 bases removed from V and 0 bases from J, the gap between germline ends came to 23 bases. In DNA form, the CDR3 reads TGTGCCAGCAGCTGGGGAAAGTTACAGGGACTATCTAGCACAGATACGCAGTATTTT. Its translation is CASSWGKLQGLSSTDTQYF. The variable domain in full, with the rest retrieved from reference TRBV7-2 and TRBJ2-3, is GAGVSQSPSNKVTEKGKDVELRCDPISGHTALYWYRQSLGQGLEFLIYFQGNSAPDKSGLPSDRFSAERTGGSVSTLTIQRTQQEDSAVYLCASSWGKLQGLSSTDTQYFGPGTRLTVL.

The V call is TRBV12-3 or TRBV12-4, the J call TRBJ2-7, with 10 positions matching TRBD2. This CDR3 is built from 16 residues. Losses at the gene ends were 6 bases for V and 2 bases for J; bases not matched to a gene: 10. The CDR3 DNA reads TGTGCCAGCAGCCCCTCTCTAGCGGGAGCTCCCTACGAGCAGTACTTC. It is translated as CASSPSLAGAPYEQYF.